The T cell receptor beta chain under discussion was sequenced for a study of OX40 agonist ivuxolimab in advanced cancers. Looking at the study overall: Prior checkpoint blockade (anti-PD-1, anti-PD-L1 or anti-CTLA-4) was permitted; roughly 40% had it. Study outcomes and limitations: The investigators did not determine what antigen specificity the expanded peripheral T cells had. Blood T cells, both CD4+ and CD8+, expanded clonally by week 6 at 0.1 to 3.0 mg/kg.

This table comes from immunoSEQ multiplex PCR, and its TCRdb copy is limited to in-frame clones, with some not included. Among tens of thousands of clones listed, 91% were seen once. In germline, CDR1 is SNHLY, CDR2 FYNNEI. The V gene end was trimmed by 6 bases and the J gene end by 9 bases; junction bases not matched to a gene: 9. This CDR3 has 15 amino acids. On this clone itself: Its antigen remains unidentified.

Sequences were derived from CD4+ or CD8+ T cells sorted from blood, sampled in a trial of the OX40 agonist ivuxolimab. This chain joins TRBV2 and TRBJ2-1; 12 bases line up with TRBD2. The sequence came from an adult with an advanced solid tumor such as melanoma, head and neck, liver or kidney cancer. CDR3 amino acids: CASRETSGSIREQFF. DNA for the CDR3: TGTGCCAGCAGAGAGACTAGCGGGAGTATCCGTGAGCAGTTCTTC.